What follows are 15 T cell receptor beta chains derived from one specimen sequenced in a study of PD-L1 blockade in urothelial cancer. Sequenced by immunoSEQ multiplex PCR; TCRdb stores in-frame clones only, minus some. This table holds about 88,000 clones, over 90% found once. The starting material was PBMCs, obtained around atezolizumab (anti-PD-L1) treatment. These TCRs come from a man aged 55-75 years with urothelial cancer.

This chain links TRBV20-1 with TRBJ1-1; D uncertain. Trimming cost V 6 bases and J 5 bases, with 10 bases left between them. Per the germline V gene, CDR1 is DFQATT and CDR2 is SNEGSKA (reference sequence). This CDR3 region has 11 residues. The CDR3 DNA is TGCAGTGCGAGTAGAGAAACTGAAGCTTTCTTT. This translates into CSASRETEAFF.

The chain employs TRBV14 and TRBJ1-4, with D tentatively TRBD1 (5 bases). CDR1 and CDR2 (germline): SGHDN, FVKESK. The CDR3 is 17 amino acids. The ends were cut back, 3 bases at V and 12 bases at J, with 26 bases in the middle. The CDR3 DNA reads as TGTGCCAGCAGCCAGCGGGTTAAAAGTAGCCCGTCGGGGGAACTGTTTTTT. Translation: CASSQRVKSSPSGELFF.

The gene calls are TRBV9 and TRBJ2-2; D possibly corresponds to TRBD2 (6 bases). This CDR3 contains 14 residues. The V end lost 0 bases, the J end lost 7 bases, and 10 bases lay between the germline ends. Germline V CDR1 and CDR2: SGDLS, YYNGEE. The CDR3: CASSVEASDGELFF. CDR3 nucleotide sequence: TGTGCCAGCAGCGTAGAAGCTAGCGACGGGGAGCTGTTTTTT.

This sequence joins TRBV11-3 and TRBJ2-1, with 10 bases lining up with TRBD2. This CDR3 has 14 residues. In germline, CDR1 is SGHNT, CDR2 YENEEA. The J segment lost 7 bases and the V segment lost 8 bases, leaving 8 bases of the junction unmatched. The CDR3 DNA is TGTGCCAGCGCGGCTAGCGGGAGTATAAATGAGCAGTTCTTC. This sequence encodes CASAASGSINEQFF.

Here the CDR3 reads CASSDDRNFGNEQFF. For the CDR3, the DNA is TGTGCCAGCAGTGACGACAGGAACTTCGGCAATGAGCAGTTCTTC. V usage is TRBV25-1 and J usage is TRBJ2-1; tentative D call: TRBD1 (6 bases). The germline V and J ends were trimmed by 3 bases and 6 bases, with 15 bases remaining between them. The CDR3 runs to 15 residues. The germline gives CDR1 MGHDK, CDR2 SYGVNS.

V is TRBV19 and J is TRBJ2-7, with 7 bases lining up with TRBD1. The germline V gene has CDR1 LNHDA and CDR2 SQIVND (reference sequence). V was clipped by 3 bases and J by 0 bases; unmatched bases: 2. The length of the CDR3 is 14 residues. The CDR3 sequence is CASSIGTASYEQYF. CDR3 coding DNA: TGTGCCAGTAGTATCGGGACAGCCTCCTACGAGCAGTACTTC.

The chain recombines TRBV10-2 with TRBJ2-3; the match to TRBD2 covers 12 bases. V lost 8 bases to trimming and J lost 2 bases; unmatched junction nucleotides: 8. The CDR3 contains 16 residues. Germline V lookup: CDR1 WSHSY, CDR2 SAAADI. The CDR3 loop is CASSSGRAFNTDTQYF. The DNA for the CDR3 is TGCGCCAGCTCTAGCGGGAGGGCCTTCAACACAGATACGCAGTATTTT.

The CDR3 is CASSLTGSGTEAFF. CDR3 bases: TGCGCCAGCAGCTTAACAGGGAGTGGGACTGAAGCTTTCTTT. J is TRBJ1-1 and V is TRBV5-1, with D maybe TRBD1 (6 bases). Trimming left V 2 bases short and J 5 bases short, with 13 bases between. This CDR3 is built from 14 residues. Germline assignment: CDR1 SGHRS and CDR2 YFSETQ. Together with reference TRBV5-1 and TRBJ1-1, the CDR3 gives the full variable domain: KAGVTQTPRYLIKTRGQQVTLSCSPISGHRSVSWYQQTPGQGLQFLFEYFSETQRNKGNFPGRFSGRQFSNSRSEMNVSTLELGDSALYLCASSLTGSGTEAFFGQGTRLTVV.

The chain has TRBV7-6 and TRBJ2-3; weak D call: TRBD2 (6 bases). The CDR3 is 12 amino acids. Germline V gene lookup returns CDR1 SGHVS and CDR2 FNYEAQ. With 5 bases removed from V and 5 bases from J, the gap between germline ends came to 8 bases. This CDR3 reads CASSRAGDTQYF. CDR3 DNA: TGTGCCAGCAGCCGAGCGGGAGATACGCAGTATTTT. The variable domain in full, completed from reference TRBV7-6 and TRBJ2-3, reads GAGVSQSPRYKVTKRGQDVALRCDPISGHVSLYWYRQALGQGPEFLTYFNYEAQQDKSGLPNDRFSAERPEGSISTLTIQRTEQRDSAMYRCASSRAGDTQYFGPGTRLTVL.

The chain joins TRBV10-2 to TRBJ2-3, with 14 bases lining up with TRBD2. The CDR3 has 16 residues. Germline loops: CDR1 WSHSY, CDR2 SAAADI. Trimming at V came to 4 bases and at J to 6 bases, leaving 6 bases not matched to a gene. CDR3 loop: CASSGGLAGGSDTQYF. CDR3 DNA sequence: TGCGCCAGCAGTGGTGGACTAGCGGGAGGATCTGATACGCAGTATTTT.

V usage is TRBV2 and J usage is TRBJ2-1, with 11 bases that match TRBD2. V lost 6 bases to trimming and J lost 4 bases; unmatched junction nucleotides: 5. CDR3 length: 15 residues. CDR1 and CDR2 (germline): SNHLY, FYNNEI. DNA of the CDR3: TGTGCCAGCAGCGTAGCGGGGGGGCCATACAATGAGCAGTTCTTC. It is translated as CASSVAGGPYNEQFF.

The chain uses TRBV4-1 and TRBJ1-4, with D unclear. Per germline, CDR1 MGHRA and CDR2 YSYEKL. The ends were cut back, 0 bases at V and 7 bases at J, with 12 bases in the middle. This CDR3 contains 15 residues. CDR3 DNA: TGCGCCAGCAGCCAAGATTGGTTTACGGTTGAAAAACTGTTTTTT. This encodes CASSQDWFTVEKLFF.

V usage is TRBV28 and J usage is TRBJ1-2, with D possibly TRBD1 on 6 matching bases. CDR1 and CDR2 (germline): MDHEN, SYDVKM. Trimming stripped 4 bases from V and 4 bases from J, with 16 bases between. This CDR3 is built from 15 residues. The CDR3 bases are TGTGCCAGCAGTTCCCTTTCAGGGGCCCTCTATGGCTACACCTTC. This codes for CASSSLSGALYGYTF.

V and J are TRBV7-9 and TRBJ2-7; D unresolved. The CDR3 is 14 amino acids. CDR1 and CDR2 from the germline V gene are SEHNR and FQNEAQ (reference sequence). V shed 1 base and J shed 6 bases, with 13 bases lying between them. CDR3 protein: CASSLGLVKTEQYF. CDR3 bases: TGTGCCAGCAGCTTAGGCCTAGTTAAAACCGAGCAGTACTTC.

CDR3 residues: CASTRRKTSGSSNEQYF. The CDR3 bases are TGTGCCAGCACCCGCCGAAAGACTAGCGGGAGTTCGAACGAGCAGTACTTC. The chain has TRBV28 and TRBJ2-7, with 12 bases identical to TRBD2. The CDR3 spans 17 residues. V lost 7 bases and J lost 5; bases outside the gene matches: 15. CDR1 MDHEN and CDR2 SYDVKM come from the germline V gene.